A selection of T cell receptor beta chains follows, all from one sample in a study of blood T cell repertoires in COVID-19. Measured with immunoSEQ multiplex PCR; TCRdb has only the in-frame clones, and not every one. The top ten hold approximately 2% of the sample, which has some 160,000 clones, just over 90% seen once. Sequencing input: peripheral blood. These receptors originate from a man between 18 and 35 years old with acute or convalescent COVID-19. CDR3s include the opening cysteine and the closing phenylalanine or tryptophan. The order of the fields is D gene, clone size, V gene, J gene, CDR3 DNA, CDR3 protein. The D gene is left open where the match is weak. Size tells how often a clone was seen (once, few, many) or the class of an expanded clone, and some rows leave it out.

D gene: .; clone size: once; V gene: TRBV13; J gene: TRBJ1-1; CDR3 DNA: TGTGCCAGCAGCTTGTATCTGGGGAGTTCAGACACTGAAGCTTTCTTT; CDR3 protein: CASSLYLGSSDTEAFF
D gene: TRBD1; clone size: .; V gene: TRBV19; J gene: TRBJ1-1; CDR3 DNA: TGTGCCAGTAAAACAGGGGGAGGCACTGAAGCTTTCTTT; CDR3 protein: CASKTGGGTEAFF
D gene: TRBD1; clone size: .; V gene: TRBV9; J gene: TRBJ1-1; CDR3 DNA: TGTGCCAGCAGCGTAGTGGGGGACAGCGAAGCTTTCTTT; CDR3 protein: CASSVVGDSEAFF
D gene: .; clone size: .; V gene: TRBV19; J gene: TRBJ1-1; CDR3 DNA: TGTGCCAGTATCCCGTCCCAGGGGTATTTTGGGATGAACACTGAAGCTTTCTTT; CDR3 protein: CASIPSQGYFGMNTEAFF
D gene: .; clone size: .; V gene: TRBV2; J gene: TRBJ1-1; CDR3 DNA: TGTGCCAGCAGGGGGGGGCACTTGAACACTGAAGCTTTCTTT; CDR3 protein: CASRGGHLNTEAFF
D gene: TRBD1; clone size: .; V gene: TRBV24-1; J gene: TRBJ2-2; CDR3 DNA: TGTGCCACCAGTGGATTTCAGGGGGCGAACACCGGGGAGCTGTTTTTT; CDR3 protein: CATSGFQGANTGELFF
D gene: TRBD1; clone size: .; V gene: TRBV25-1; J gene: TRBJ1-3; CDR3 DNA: TGTGCCAGCAGTGACCCAGGGGGCTCTGGAAACACCATATATTTT; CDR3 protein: CASSDPGGSGNTIYF
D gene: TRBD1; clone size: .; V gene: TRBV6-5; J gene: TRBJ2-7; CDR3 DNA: TGTGCCAGCAGTCCGACAGGGGGTCCCTACGAGCAGTACTTC; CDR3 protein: CASSPTGGPYEQYF
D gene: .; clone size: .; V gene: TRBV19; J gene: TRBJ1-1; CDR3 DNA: TGTGCCAGTAGTTGGGCTATGAACACTGAAGCTTTCTTT; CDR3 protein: CASSWAMNTEAFF
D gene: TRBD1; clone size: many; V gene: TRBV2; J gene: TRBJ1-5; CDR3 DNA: TGTGCCAGCCGAGGCTCAGGGGGCGCGGATCAGCCCCAGCATTTT; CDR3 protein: CASRGSGGADQPQHF
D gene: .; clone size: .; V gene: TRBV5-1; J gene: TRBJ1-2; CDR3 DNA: TGCGCCAGCAGCTTGGACGTCAGCGACTATGGCTACACCTTC; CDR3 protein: CASSLDVSDYGYTF
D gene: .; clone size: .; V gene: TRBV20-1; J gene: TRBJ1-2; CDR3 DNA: TGCAGTGCTAGTGACAGGTCGACCTATGGCTACACCTTC; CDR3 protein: CSASDRSTYGYTF
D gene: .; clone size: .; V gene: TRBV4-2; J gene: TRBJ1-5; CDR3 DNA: TGTGCCAGCAGCCAAGATTCGGGAAGCAATCAGCCCCAGCATTTT; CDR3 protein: CASSQDSGSNQPQHF
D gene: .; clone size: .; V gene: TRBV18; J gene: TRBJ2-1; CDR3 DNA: TGTGCCAGCTCACCGGGGGCCAACTCCTACAATGAGCAGTTCTTC; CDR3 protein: CASSPGANSYNEQFF
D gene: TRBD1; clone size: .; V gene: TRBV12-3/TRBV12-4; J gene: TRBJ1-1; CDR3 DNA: TGTGCCAGCAGCGACAGGGCAGGGACTGAAGCTTTCTTT; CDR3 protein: CASSDRAGTEAFF
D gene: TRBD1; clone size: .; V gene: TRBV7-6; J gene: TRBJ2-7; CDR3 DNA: TGTGCCAGCAGCCAATCTACCGGGACAGGGGGCGAGCAGTACTTC; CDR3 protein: CASSQSTGTGGEQYF
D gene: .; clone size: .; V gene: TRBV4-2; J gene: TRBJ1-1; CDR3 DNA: TGTGCCAGCAGCCAAGAGGGCCCGAACACTGAAGCTTTCTTT; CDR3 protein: CASSQEGPNTEAFF
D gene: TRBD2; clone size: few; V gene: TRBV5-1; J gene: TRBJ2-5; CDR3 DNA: TGCGCCAGCAGCTTGGATAGCGGGGCGAAAGAGACCCAGTACTTC; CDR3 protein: CASSLDSGAKETQYF
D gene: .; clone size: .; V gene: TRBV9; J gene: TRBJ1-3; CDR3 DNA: TGTGCCAGCAGCCCTGGATCGGGCAGGGCAGGAAACACCATATATTTT; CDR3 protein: CASSPGSGRAGNTIYF
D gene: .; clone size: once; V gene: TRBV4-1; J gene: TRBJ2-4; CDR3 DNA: TGCGCCAGCAGCGAGGAGGGTTCCCCTCTTGACAAAAACATTCAGTACTTC; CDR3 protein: CASSEEGSPLDKNIQYF
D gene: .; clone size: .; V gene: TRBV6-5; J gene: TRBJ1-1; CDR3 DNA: TGTGCCAGCAGTTATAAGGGAGAGAACACTGAAGCTTTCTTT; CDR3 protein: CASSYKGENTEAFF
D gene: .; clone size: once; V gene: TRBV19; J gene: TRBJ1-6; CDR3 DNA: TGTGCCAGTAGTATAATTAACAGGGAGATCGTATCCCTCCACTTT; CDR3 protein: CASSIINREIVSLHF
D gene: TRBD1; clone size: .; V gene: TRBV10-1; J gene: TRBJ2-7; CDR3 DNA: TGCGCCAGCACCAGACAGGGTCGACTTTACGAGCAGTACTTC; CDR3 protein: CASTRQGRLYEQYF
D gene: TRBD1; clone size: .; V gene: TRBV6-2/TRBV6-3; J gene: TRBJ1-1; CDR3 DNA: TGTGCCAGCAGTTACCGGACAGGCGGATCGGACACTGAAGCTTTCTTT; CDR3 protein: CASSYRTGGSDTEAFF
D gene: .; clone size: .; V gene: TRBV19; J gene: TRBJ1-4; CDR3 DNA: TGTGCCAGTACCCCGACAGCAACTAATGAAAAACTGTTTTTT; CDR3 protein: CASTPTATNEKLFF
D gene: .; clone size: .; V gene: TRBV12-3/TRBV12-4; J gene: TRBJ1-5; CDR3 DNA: TGTGCCAGCAGTTCGGAGGGCAATCAGCCCCAGCATTTT; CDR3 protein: CASSSEGNQPQHF
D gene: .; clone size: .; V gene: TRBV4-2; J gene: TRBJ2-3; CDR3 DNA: TGTGCCAGCAGCCAAGATAAAGATCGAGGGTCTAATACGCAGTATTTT; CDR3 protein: CASSQDKDRGSNTQYF
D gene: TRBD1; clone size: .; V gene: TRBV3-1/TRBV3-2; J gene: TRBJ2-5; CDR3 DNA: TGTGCCAGCAGCCCGGGACAGGGTCGTTTAAAGACCCAGTACTTC; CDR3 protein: CASSPGQGRLKTQYF
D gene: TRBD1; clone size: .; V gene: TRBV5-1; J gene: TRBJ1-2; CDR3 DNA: TGCGCCAGCAGCTTGGATACAGGGGGCTATGGCTACACCTTC; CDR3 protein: CASSLDTGGYGYTF
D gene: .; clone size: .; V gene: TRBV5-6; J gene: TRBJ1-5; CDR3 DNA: TGTGCCAGCAGCTTGGGGAGGGTCGGGTATAGCAATCAGCCCCAGCATTTT; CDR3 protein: CASSLGRVGYSNQPQHF
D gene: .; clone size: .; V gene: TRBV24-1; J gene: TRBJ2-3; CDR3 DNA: TGTGCCACCAGTGACACTACCCACCCCGGGGCAGATACGCAGTATTTT; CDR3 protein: CATSDTTHPGADTQYF
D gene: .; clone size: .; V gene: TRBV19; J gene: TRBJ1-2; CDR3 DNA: TGTGCCAGTAGTATCTCGGGTTTTAACTATGGCTACACCTTC; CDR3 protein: CASSISGFNYGYTF
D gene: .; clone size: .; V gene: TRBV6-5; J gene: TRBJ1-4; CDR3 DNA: TGTGCCAGCAGCAAAGCCCAGGGGTGGACTGAAAAACTGTTTTTT; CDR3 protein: CASSKAQGWTEKLFF
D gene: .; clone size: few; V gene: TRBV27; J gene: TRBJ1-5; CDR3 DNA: TGTGCCAGCAGTATACAGGGAACGGAAGATCAGCCCCAGCATTTT; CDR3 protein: CASSIQGTEDQPQHF
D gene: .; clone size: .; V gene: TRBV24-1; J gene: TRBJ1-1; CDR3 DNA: TGTGCCACCAGTGATTTTATGGGACATGAAGCTTTCTTT; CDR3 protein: CATSDFMGHEAFF
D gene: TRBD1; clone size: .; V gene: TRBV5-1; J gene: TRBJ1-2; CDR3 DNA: TGCGCCAGCAGCCTCCGACAGGGCTATGGCTACACCTTC; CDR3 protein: CASSLRQGYGYTF
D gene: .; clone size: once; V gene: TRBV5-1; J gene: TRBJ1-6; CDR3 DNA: TGCGCCAGCAGCTTGGGTCTGGGGTTCGGGGGGAGTTCACCCCTCCACTTT; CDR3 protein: CASSLGLGFGGSSPLHF
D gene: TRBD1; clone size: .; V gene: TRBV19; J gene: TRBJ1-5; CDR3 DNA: TGTGCCAGTACCATACTCGGGACAGCCATGGGTCAGCCCCAGCATTTT; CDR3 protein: CASTILGTAMGQPQHF
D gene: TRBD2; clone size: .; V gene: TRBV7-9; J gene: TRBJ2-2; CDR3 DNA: TGTGCCAGCAGCTTCGTTAGCGGGAGTAGTTCTGGCGGGGAGCTGTTTTTT; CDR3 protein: CASSFVSGSSSGGELFF
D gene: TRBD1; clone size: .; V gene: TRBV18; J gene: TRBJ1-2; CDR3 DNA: TGTGCCAGCTCCCTCGGACAGGGTGATGGCTACACCTTC; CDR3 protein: CASSLGQGDGYTF
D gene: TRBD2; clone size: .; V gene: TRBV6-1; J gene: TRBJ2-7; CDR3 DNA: TGTGCCGCGGGGGGACAAACCTACGAGCAGTACTTC; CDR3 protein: CAAGGQTYEQYF
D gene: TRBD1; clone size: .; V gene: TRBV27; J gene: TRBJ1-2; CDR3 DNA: TGTGCCAGCGGGTTTTGGCAGGGGGCTCGAGGCTACACCTTC; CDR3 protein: CASGFWQGARGYTF
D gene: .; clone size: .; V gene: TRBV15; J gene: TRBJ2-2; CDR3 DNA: TGTGCCACCAGCCTGGACAAGTACACCGGGGAGCTGTTTTTT; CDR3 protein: CATSLDKYTGELFF
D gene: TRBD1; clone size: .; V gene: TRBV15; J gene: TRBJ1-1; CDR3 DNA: TGTGCCACCGGGACAGGTACTCTATCTGAAGCTTTCTTT; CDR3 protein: CATGTGTLSEAFF
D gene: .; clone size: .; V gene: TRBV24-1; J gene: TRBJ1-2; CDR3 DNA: TGTGCCACCAATCAGGGAACCTATGGCTACACCTTC; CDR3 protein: CATNQGTYGYTF
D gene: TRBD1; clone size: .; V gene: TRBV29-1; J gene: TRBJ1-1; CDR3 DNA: TGCAGCGCTTGGGACAGGAACACTGAAGCTTTCTTT; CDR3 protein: CSAWDRNTEAFF
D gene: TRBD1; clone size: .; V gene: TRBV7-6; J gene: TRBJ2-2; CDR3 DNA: TGTGCCAGCAGCTCAGAACGGGGCGGACAGGGGACCGGGGAGCTGTTTTTT; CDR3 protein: CASSSERGGQGTGELFF
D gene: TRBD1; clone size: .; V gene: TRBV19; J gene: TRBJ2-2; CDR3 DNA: TGTGCCAGTAGGCCCAACAGGGGAACCGGGGAGCTGTTTTTT; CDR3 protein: CASRPNRGTGELFF
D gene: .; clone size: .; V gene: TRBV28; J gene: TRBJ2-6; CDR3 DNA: TGTGCCAGCAGTTTACCGGGGGCCAACGTCCTGACTTTC; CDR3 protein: CASSLPGANVLTF
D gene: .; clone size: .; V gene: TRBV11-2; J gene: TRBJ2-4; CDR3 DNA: TGTGCCAGCAGCTTAGATCTACTAGCCAAAAACATTCAGTACTTC; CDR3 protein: CASSLDLLAKNIQYF
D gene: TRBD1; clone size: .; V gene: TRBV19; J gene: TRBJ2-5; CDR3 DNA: TGTGCCAGTAGTATAGGGACAGGGGTGAAGACCCAGTACTTC; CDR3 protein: CASSIGTGVKTQYF
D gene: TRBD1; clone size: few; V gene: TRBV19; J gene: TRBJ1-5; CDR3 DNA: TGTGCCAGTAGTATACCAGGGACAGGGGTACAGCCCCAGCATTTT; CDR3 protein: CASSIPGTGVQPQHF